The 13 T cell receptor beta chains reported below all come from one sample, sequenced in a study of blood T cell repertoires in COVID-19. Profiled with immunoSEQ multiplex PCR; TCRdb holds only in-frame clones, not every one. The profile shows roughly 250,000 clones, approximately 86% of them singletons. The sample taken for sequencing was peripheral blood. These receptors were taken from a woman aged 30 to 39 with acute or convalescent COVID-19.

The CDR3: CSVAQGNQPQHF. CDR3 nucleotide sequence: TGCAGCGTCGCCCAGGGTAATCAGCCCCAGCATTTT. This rearrangement joins TRBV29-1 to TRBJ1-5; a possible D gene is TRBD1 (5 bases). The CDR3 spans 12 residues. Germline-derived CDR1 and CDR2 are SQVTM and ANQGSEA. Trimming removed 6 bases at V and 4 bases at J, with 10 bases between.

This sequence joins TRBV2 and TRBJ2-3, with D possibly TRBD2 on 6 matching bases. Germline V lookup: CDR1 SNHLY, CDR2 FYNNEI. The CDR3 sequence is 15 residues long. V shed 6 bases and J shed 0 bases, with 13 bases lying between them. In DNA, the CDR3 is TGTGCCAGCAGGGACTATCCCACTAGCACAGATACGCAGTATTTT. It is translated as CASRDYPTSTDTQYF.

This chain uses TRBV9 with TRBJ2-5; TRBD2 matches 7 bases. Germline assignment: CDR1 SGDLS and CDR2 YYNGEE. The CDR3 is made up of 15 amino acids. Trimming took 2 bases from V and 4 from J; bases not matched to a gene: 8. CDR3: CASSVGGRVGETQYF. The DNA of the CDR3 is TGTGCCAGCAGCGTCGGCGGGAGAGTTGGAGAGACCCAGTACTTC.

As concerns this clone: The same CDR3 can be traced to other DNA sequences in this sample. This chain links TRBV5-1 with TRBJ2-5; 7 positions match TRBD1. Trimming removed 0 bases from V and 5 bases from J; junction bases left unmatched: 4. CDR1 is SGHRS and CDR2 is YFSETQ in the germline V gene. The length of the CDR3 is 14 residues. The CDR3 here is CASSLGQGVETQYF. The CDR3 DNA follows: TGCGCCAGCAGCTTGGGACAGGGTGTGGAGACCCAGTACTTC.

The gene calls are TRBV5-1 and TRBJ2-3; 9 nucleotides agree with TRBD1. Trimming cost V 4 bases and J 3 bases; bases outside gene matches: 9. This CDR3 is built from 16 residues. The germline CDR1 and CDR2 sequences are SGHRS and YFSETQ. CDR3 nucleotide sequence: TGCGCCAGCAGCCACAGGGGGCCTGGGGGGACAGATACGCAGTATTTT. Translating it yields CASSHRGPGGTDTQYF.

V is TRBV19 and J is TRBJ1-5, with a weak D call TRBD1 (6 bases). V was clipped by 2 bases and J by 5 bases, with 16 bases between them. This CDR3 is 16 amino acids long. Germline V gene data show CDR1 as LNHDA and CDR2 as SQIVND (reference sequence). The CDR3 region has the DNA TGTGCCAGTAGTATAAGGGGGGGCGAAAGTCATCAGCCCCAGCATTTT. It is translated as CASSIRGGESHQPQHF.

For the CDR3, the DNA is TGTGCCAGCAGTGAAGCTTCGGGACAAGAGGGTGAGCAGTTCTTC. Translating gives CASSEASGQEGEQFF. This chain joins TRBV6-1 and TRBJ2-1; perhaps TRBD1 as D (6 bases). Germline CDR1 reads MNHNS; CDR2 reads SASEGT. V was pared by 0 bases and J by 9 bases, with 15 bases between. The CDR3 totals 15 residues.

CDR3 sequence reads: CASSLSRGEETQYF. The CDR3 bases are TGTGCCAGCAGTTTGAGTCGGGGGGAAGAGACCCAGTACTTC. This chain joins TRBV27 and TRBJ2-5; 7 bases are shared with TRBD2. Trimming cost V 3 bases and J 3 bases; bases outside gene matches: 4. CDR1 and CDR2 (germline): MNHEY, SMNVEV (reference sequence). The CDR3 consists of 14 residues.

CDR3 amino acids: CALGDRASSPLHF. CDR3 coding DNA: TGTGCCCTCGGGGACAGGGCGAGTTCACCCCTCCACTTT. The rearrangement joins TRBV30 to TRBJ1-6, with TRBD1 identical over 9 bases. J lost 9 bases, V lost 8 bases, and 8 bases had no gene match. This CDR3 region has 13 residues. CDR1 GTSNPN and CDR2 SVGIG come from the germline V gene (reference sequence).

V gene TRBV6-5 combines with J gene TRBJ2-3, with 8 positions matching TRBD2. Per the germline V gene, CDR1 is MNHEY and CDR2 is SVGAGI. CDR3 length: 15 residues. After removal of 6 bases from V and 4 bases from J, the junction contained 9 bases not matched to a gene. CDR3 in DNA: TGTGCCAGCAGACCGCAACTAGCGGTGCCAGATACGCAGTATTTT. Protein: CASRPQLAVPDTQYF.

The V and J genes are TRBV7-2 and TRBJ2-7, with 14 bases identical to TRBD2. Germline V lookup: CDR1 SGHTA, CDR2 FQGNSA. J lost 6 bases, V lost 1 base, and 11 bases had no gene match. CDR3 length: 18 amino acids. CDR3 loop: CASSLVTAGLAGVSEQYF. Here the CDR3 DNA reads TGTGCCAGCAGCTTAGTCACGGCGGGACTAGCGGGAGTGTCCGAGCAGTACTTC.

This chain connects TRBV19 to TRBJ2-5; D is ambiguous. Germline V gene sequence: CDR1 LNHDA, CDR2 SQIVND (reference sequence). This CDR3 has 13 residues. V dropped 1 base and J dropped 4 bases, with 7 bases sitting between them. CDR3 DNA: TGTGCCAGTAGTATAGTTTGGGCAGAGACCCAGTACTTC. As protein: CASSIVWAETQYF.

V is TRBV28 and J is TRBJ2-1, with TRBD1 matching 8 bases. The germline CDR1 and CDR2 sequences are MDHEN and SYDVKM. CDR3 length equals 13 residues. The V and J ends lost 11 bases and 8 bases, in that order; junction bases with no gene match: 11. The CDR3: CAGRGQGLDEQFF. The CDR3 DNA reads as TGTGCCGGACGAGGACAGGGTTTGGATGAGCAGTTCTTC.